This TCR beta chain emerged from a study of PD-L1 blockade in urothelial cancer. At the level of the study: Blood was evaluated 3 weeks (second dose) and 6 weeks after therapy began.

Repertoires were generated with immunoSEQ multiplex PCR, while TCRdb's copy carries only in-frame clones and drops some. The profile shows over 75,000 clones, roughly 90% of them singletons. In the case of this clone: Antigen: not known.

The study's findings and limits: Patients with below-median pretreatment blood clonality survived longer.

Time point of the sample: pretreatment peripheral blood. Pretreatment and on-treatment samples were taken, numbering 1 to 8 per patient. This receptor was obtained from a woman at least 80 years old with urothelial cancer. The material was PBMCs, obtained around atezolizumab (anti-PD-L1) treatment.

DNA of the CDR3: TGTGCCAGCAGTTATACAGGGGGGACCGGGGAGCTGTTTTTT. This codes for CASSYTGGTGELFF. The chain couples TRBV6-5 to TRBJ2-2; the match to TRBD1 covers 8 bases. V was clipped by 3 bases and J by 5 bases; unmatched bases: 2. This CDR3 comprises 14 residues. CDR1 MNHEY and CDR2 SVGAGI come from the germline V gene.